A single sample gave rise to the 23 T cell receptor beta chains below, sequenced in a study of blood T cells in healthy people across ages. For the second PCR, which ran for about 6 to 11 cycles, a sample-barcoded 5' primer and a J-beta primer mix were used. TCRdb used MiXCR to reprocess the 5' RACE reads, holding one entry per CDR3 protein. This table holds just over 1 million distinct CDR3 sequences, 45% found once. What was sequenced was blood. These TCRs come from an older woman in good health.

This clonotype occurred a few times. This chain links TRBV5-4 with TRBJ2-7; unclear D gene. Germline V gene data show CDR1 as SGHNT and CDR2 as YYREEE (reference sequence). The CDR3 consists of 14 residues. The V end lost 3 bases, the J end lost 4 bases, and 14 bases lay between the germline ends. DNA for the CDR3: TGTGCCAGCAGCTCGACCCTCACTGCGTACGAGCAGTACTTC. Protein sequence: CASSSTLTAYEQYF. The variable domain in full, completed from reference TRBV5-4 and TRBJ2-7, reads ETGVTQSPTHLIKTRGQQVTLRCSSQSGHNTVSWYQQALGQGPQFIFQYYREEENGRGNFPPRFSGLQFPNYSSELNVNALELDDSALYLCASSSTLTAYEQYFGPGTRLTVT.

The chain employs TRBV7-8 and TRBJ1-4; the D is unclear. Germline lookup yields CDR1 SGHVS and CDR2 FQNEAQ. The CDR3 spans 16 residues. V was cut by 0 bases and J by 7 bases, with 15 bases left in between. The CDR3 is CASSLAQAGRGEKLFF. The CDR3 DNA reads TGTGCCAGCAGCTTAGCGCAAGCCGGGCGGGGTGAAAAACTGTTTTTT.

This rearrangement joins TRBV5-1 to TRBJ2-5, with D possibly TRBD2 on 6 matching bases. Trimming left V 0 bases short and J 1 base short, with 10 bases between. Germline assignment: CDR1 SGHRS and CDR2 YFSETQ. This CDR3 is 15 amino acids long. The CDR3 loop reads CASSLVGGGQETQYF. For the CDR3, the DNA is TGCGCCAGCAGCTTGGTGGGGGGAGGCCAAGAGACCCAGTACTTC.

The rearrangement uses TRBV2 and TRBJ2-1; 9 bases are shared with TRBD1. CDR1 is SNHLY and CDR2 is FYNNEI in the germline V gene. V trimming: 3 bases; J trimming: 8 bases; junction bases outside the gene matches: 8. This CDR3 has 15 amino acids. This CDR3 is CASSEMTGGIDEQFF. The CDR3 DNA reads as TGTGCCAGCAGTGAGATGACAGGGGGAATAGATGAGCAGTTCTTC.

This clonotype turned up a few times. The J gene is TRBJ2-7, the V gene TRBV6-1; D is perhaps TRBD2 (5 bases). V lost 7 bases and J 4 bases, leaving 8 bases between the germline ends. Germline values: CDR1 MNHNS, CDR2 SASEGT. The CDR3 spans 11 residues. The DNA for the CDR3 is TGTGCCAGCACACTAGAGTACGAGCAGTACTTC. Translated, it gives CASTLEYEQYF.

The chain joins TRBV6-4 to TRBJ2-3; 10 bases line up with TRBD2. Unmatched junction bases numbered 16, after V lost 3 bases and J lost 1 base. CDR3 length equals 20 residues. Germline V lookup: CDR1 MRHNA, CDR2 SNTAGT. In DNA, the CDR3 is TGTGCCAGCAGTGAACCACGGGGAAGCGGGAGGGCCAGCGGCACAGATACGCAGTATTTT. This translates into CASSEPRGSGRASGTDTQYF.

The genes are TRBV7-9 and TRBJ2-7; TRBD2 matches at 15 bases. The J segment lost 2 bases and the V segment lost 2 bases, leaving 13 bases of the junction unmatched. Germline CDR1 SEHNR, CDR2 FQNEAQ (reference sequence). CDR3 length: 20 amino acids. The CDR3 nucleotides are TGTGCCAGCAGCTTAAAGGGACTAGCGGGAGGAAGTCAAGAACCCTACGAGCAGTACTTC. Its protein product is CASSLKGLAGGSQEPYEQYF.

This clonotype was seen only a few times. The chain uses TRBV20-1 and TRBJ2-4; either TRBD1 or TRBD2 may fit D (5 bases each). CDR3 length: 13 amino acids. The ends were cut back, 3 bases at V and 1 base at J, with 7 bases in the middle. CDR1 DFQATT and CDR2 SNEGSKA come from the germline V gene (reference sequence). As DNA, the CDR3 is TGCAGTGCTAGGGGGGTGGCCAAAAACATTCAGTACTTC. This codes for CSARGVAKNIQYF.

The rearrangement links TRBV25-1 to TRBJ2-6; unclear D gene. Germline lookup yields CDR1 MGHDK and CDR2 SYGVNS. The V gene lost 5 bases and the J gene lost 2 bases, with 13 bases spanning the gap. This CDR3 spans 16 amino acids. The CDR3 loop is CASSNKVGTGANVLTF. DNA of the CDR3: TGTGCCAGCAGTAACAAAGTAGGGACTGGGGCCAACGTCCTGACTTTC.

The rearrangement uses TRBV20-1 and TRBJ1-1, with D maybe TRBD1 (5 bases). The V end was cut by 6 bases, the J end by 4 bases, with 18 bases between. The CDR3 totals 14 residues. The germline gives CDR1 DFQATT, CDR2 SNEGSKA (reference sequence). CDR3 in amino acids: CSAARDGVSTEAFF. DNA for the CDR3: TGCAGTGCCGCCCGGGACGGAGTGAGCACTGAAGCTTTCTTT.

This clonotype was counted a few times. The CDR3 DNA reads TGTGCCAGCAGCCAAGATCCCACTAGCGGGAGATCGGAGACCCAGTACTTC. Encoded protein: CASSQDPTSGRSETQYF. The chain carries TRBV4-2 and TRBJ2-5; 11 bases map to TRBD2. Losses at the gene ends were 0 bases for V and 5 bases for J; bases not matched to a gene: 8. Per germline, CDR1 LGHNA and CDR2 YNFKEQ. The CDR3 length is 17 residues.

As for this clonotype: A read error may account for a junction end that differs from germline. In nucleotides, the CDR3 is TGTGCCAGCAGCCCCGGGGCACTCCAAGAGGCCCAGTACTTC. Its translation is CASSPGALQEAQYF. The V and J genes are TRBV12-3 or TRBV12-4 and TRBJ2-5; D might be TRBD1 or TRBD2, each matching 5 bases. CDR3 size: 14 residues.

This clonotype was detected ten times or more. The rearrangement uses TRBV20-1 and TRBJ2-3; no firm D call. CDR3 size: 12 residues. Germline assignment: CDR1 DFQATT and CDR2 SNEGSKA (reference sequence). The V and J ends lost 4 bases and 1 base respectively, with 6 bases between them. The CDR3 loop reads CSAKTRTDTQYF. The CDR3 DNA reads TGCAGTGCTAAGACCCGCACAGATACGCAGTATTTT.

The V gene is TRBV7-9, the J gene TRBJ1-1; 7 nucleotides line up with TRBD1. V lost 3 bases to trimming and J lost 4 bases; unmatched junction nucleotides: 8. Germline CDR1 is SEHNR and CDR2 is FQNEAQ (reference sequence). The CDR3 has 15 residues. CDR3 in DNA: TGTGCCAGCAGCTTGGGGCAGGGGGGGTTCACTGAAGCTTTCTTT. This sequence encodes CASSLGQGGFTEAFF.

V gene TRBV7-9 combines with J gene TRBJ2-7; D is uncertain. V was clipped by 0 bases and J by 0 bases, with 12 bases between them. Germline assignment: CDR1 SEHNR and CDR2 FQNEAQ (reference sequence). CDR3 size: 16 residues. CDR3 in DNA: TGTGCCAGCAGCTTAGCGGGCGAGATTCCCTCCTACGAGCAGTACTTC. Its protein product is CASSLAGEIPSYEQYF. Full variable domain (remainder filled in from reference TRBV7-9 and TRBJ2-7): DTGVSQNPRHKITKRGQNVTFRCDPISEHNRLYWYRQTLGQGPEFLTYFQNEAQLEKSRLLSDRFSAERPKGSFSTLEIQRTEQGDSAMYLCASSLAGEIPSYEQYFGPGTRLTVT.

The sample holds a few counts of this clonotype. The V and J genes are TRBV28 and TRBJ2-7; D is perhaps TRBD1 (6 bases). This CDR3 spans 14 amino acids. Trimming removed 2 bases from V and 2 bases from J, with 10 bases in between. The germline CDR1 and CDR2 sequences are MDHEN and SYDVKM. CDR3 protein: CASSLIPGAYEQYF. In nucleotides, the CDR3 is TGTGCCAGCAGTTTAATACCAGGGGCCTACGAGCAGTACTTC.

V is TRBV9 and J is TRBJ2-7; no clear D. This CDR3 is 14 amino acids long. CDR1 and CDR2 from the germline V gene are SGDLS and YYNGEE. V was trimmed by 0 bases and J by 2 bases, leaving 9 bases between them. CDR3 DNA sequence: TGTGCCAGCAGCGTAGATCAGGATCCCTACGAGCAGTACTTC. It specifies CASSVDQDPYEQYF.

This clonotype was seen a handful of times. The V and J genes are TRBV12-3 or TRBV12-4 and TRBJ2-3; 10 bases agree with TRBD2. The trim removed 7 bases at V and 6 bases at J, leaving 7 bases unmatched. The CDR3 runs 14 residues. The CDR3 spells CASTTSGRADTQYF. The CDR3 DNA is TGTGCCAGCACCACGAGCGGGAGGGCTGATACGCAGTATTTT.

This sequence joins TRBV12-3 or TRBV12-4 and TRBJ2-7; possibly TRBD2 for D (5 bases). This CDR3 is built from 12 residues. Trimming took 7 bases from V and 0 from J, leaving 7 bases between them. The CDR3 nucleotides read TGTGCCAGCAAAACTAGCTCCTACGAGCAGTACTTC. This encodes CASKTSSYEQYF.

As for this clonotype: Mismatch with germline at one junction end may stem from a read error. The chain recombines TRBV5-1 with TRBJ2-5; 8 bases line up with TRBD2. The CDR3 length is 15 residues. Germline values: CDR1 SGHRS, CDR2 YFSETQ. This chain's CDR3 is CAGSSGPSGQETQYF. The CDR3 bases are TGCGCCGGCAGCTCGGGCCCTAGCGGGCAAGAGACCCAGTACTTC.

With regard to this clonotype: This may stem from a read error, because a much larger clone lies one nucleotide away. CDR3: CATSGSGSRYNEQYF. The CDR3 nucleotides read TGTGCCACCAGTGGGAGCGGGAGTCGTTACAATGAGCAGTACTTC. The chain has TRBV24-1 and TRBJ2-5; 8 bases line up with TRBD2. CDR1 is KGHDR, CDR2 SFDVKD, per germline. The length of the CDR3 is 15 residues. Trimming took 5 bases from V and 11 from J; bases not matched to a gene: 15.

This chain links TRBV5-1 with TRBJ2-7; TRBD1 matches at 7 bases. CDR3 length: 14 amino acids. V lost 7 bases to trimming and J lost 0 bases; unmatched junction nucleotides: 7. Looked up from germline, CDR1 is SGHRS and CDR2 is YFSETQ. The CDR3 spells CASAGTVDSYEQYF. The CDR3 DNA reads TGCGCCAGCGCCGGGACAGTAGACTCCTACGAGCAGTACTTC.

This clonotype was observed a few times. The rearrangement links TRBV27 to TRBJ2-5, with no clear D. V lost 5 bases and J lost 7, with 14 bases in between. CDR3 length: 13 residues. CDR1 is MNHEY and CDR2 is SMNVEV in the germline V gene (reference sequence). DNA for the CDR3: TGTGCCAGCAGTGCTTGGATGATGGGGACCCAGTACTTC. Translated, it gives CASSAWMMGTQYF.